This T cell receptor beta chain is drawn from a study of cytomegalovirus exposure and HLA in healthy donors. Primers included in the PCR were 60 Vbeta and 13 Jbeta primers. Produced via immunoSEQ multiplex PCR; TCRdb's table is partial and in-frame only. The sample includes some 190,000 clones, about three quarters of them seen just once. Whole-study results and caveats: Some TCR beta chains (around 160 of them) were listed as cytomegalovirus-associated. Later analysis placed DRB1 highest and HLA-C lowest in TCR association rates, which differed by HLA locus. CMV serostatus was the only recorded immune exposure for donors.

Turning to this clone: The antigen remains unidentified.

CDR3 length equals 14 residues. Between the trimmed V and J ends, which lost 4 bases and 6 bases, there was a span of 16 bases. Germline assignment: CDR1 GTSNPN and CDR2 SVGIG (reference sequence). The genes are TRBV30 and TRBJ1-5; unclear D gene. The clonotype was recovered from a woman aged 25 to 39 in good health and CMV-seropositive. Sequencing was done on a sample of PBMCs. CDR3: CAWTLLLEGQPQHF. CDR3 bases: TGTGCCTGGACCCTACTATTAGAGGGTCAGCCCCAGCATTTT.